These T cell receptor beta chains were read from a single sample in a study of blood T cell repertoires in COVID-19. Measured with immunoSEQ multiplex PCR; TCRdb has only the in-frame clones, and not every one. Here the sample spans around 360,000 clones, over 75% being singletons. Sequenced sample: PBMCs or T cells enriched from blood (not recorded which). The receptors here all came from a man aged 35 to 55 in a cohort exposed to, infected with or recovered from COVID-19 (not recorded which). CDR3s include the opening cysteine and the closing phenylalanine or tryptophan.

V	J	CDR3
TRBV2	TRBJ2-5	CASSLFRQVQETQYF
TRBV5-1	TRBJ2-1	CASSLLPSGYNEQFF
TRBV5-1	TRBJ1-4	CASSLLGGDEKLFF
TRBV2	TRBJ2-1	CASSERDWGTHNEQFF
TRBV5-1	TRBJ1-2	CASSWDTVLRGYTF
TRBV11-2	TRBJ1-3	CASSLTPGVGNTIYF
TRBV7-9	TRBJ2-7	CASSLAWEQGSEQYF
TRBV20-1	TRBJ1-2	CSARTGRGYTF
TRBV7-9	TRBJ1-2	CASSFGGGRDYGYTF
TRBV11-2	TRBJ1-4	CASSLGVAEKLFF
TRBV7-2	TRBJ2-7	CASRYRSGEQYF
TRBV20-1	TRBJ1-5	CSASGDSGNQPQHF
TRBV5-1	TRBJ2-2	CASSPRGGQGTGELFF
TRBV18	TRBJ2-7	CASSPLAGETYEQYF
TRBV4-1	TRBJ1-2	CASTPSRYRGPTNYGYTF
TRBV29-1	TRBJ2-7	CSVELAGGAYEQYF
TRBV19	TRBJ2-7	CASSISLSGRALLEQYF
TRBV27	TRBJ2-7	CASSPRLAGAPENEQYF
TRBV29-1	TRBJ2-5	CSVGRNSAGQGTRETQYF
TRBV2	TRBJ1-3	CASSELGGVGNTIYF
TRBV9	TRBJ2-1	CASTRSASGINEQFF
TRBV9	TRBJ1-1	CASSPQGIGTEAFF
TRBV5-1	TRBJ1-2	CASSLGGQLSGTF
TRBV19	TRBJ2-2	CASSIQAGELFF
TRBV5-1	TRBJ1-3	CASSLGQGTGNTIYF
TRBV7-3	TRBJ1-6	CASSRTGPNSPLHF
TRBV19	TRBJ1-2	CAEGWTGGSEGYTF
TRBV5-1	TRBJ2-7	CASSFRLAGGNDEQYF
TRBV30	TRBJ2-1	CAWSVLGGASRHEQFF
TRBV6-5	TRBJ1-2	CASGSGTGAGGYTF
TRBV28	TRBJ1-1	CASSTPGEAFF
TRBV28	TRBJ2-6	CASRTTSGANVLTF
TRBV30	TRBJ2-1	CAWSLSGSPYNEQFF
TRBV27	TRBJ2-1	CASSFLAGQYNEQFF
TRBV7-8	TRBJ2-5	CASSPRWAEQETQYF
TRBV7-9	TRBJ1-5	CASSSGQFNQPQHF
TRBV6-5	TRBJ1-5	CATIARGRGQPQHF
TRBV30	TRBJ2-5	CAWSPLETQYF
TRBV28	TRBJ2-1	CASSFPSREVEQFF